This is a list of T cell receptor beta chains from one sample in a study of neurological immune-mediated disorders. TCRdb called the 5' RACE reads again in MiXCR, with one record for every CDR3 protein. The table lists 55,000 to 80,000 distinct CDR3 sequences, roughly an eighth of them singletons. Sequencing was performed on PBMCs. All receptors derive from a female donor with HTLV-1-associated myelopathy (HAM/TSP). Each CDR3 is given with its conserved first and last residue. A D gene is named only where the DNA matches it firmly.

d_call: -; v_call: TRBV28; j_call: TRBJ1-4; cdr3_aa: CASRASGGTNEKLFF
d_call: -; v_call: TRBV4-1; j_call: TRBJ1-1; cdr3_aa: CASSQSVGGMNTEAFF
d_call: -; v_call: TRBV9; j_call: TRBJ2-3; cdr3_aa: CASSVASDLGGWDTQYF
d_call: TRBD1; v_call: TRBV6-2/TRBV6-3; j_call: TRBJ2-2; cdr3_aa: CASSRQGRRGTGELFF
d_call: TRBD1; v_call: TRBV4-2; j_call: TRBJ2-7; cdr3_aa: CASSQETGTGNYEQYF
d_call: -; v_call: TRBV5-1; j_call: TRBJ2-1; cdr3_aa: CASRMAGRNEQFF
d_call: TRBD2; v_call: TRBV4-1; j_call: TRBJ2-7; cdr3_aa: CASSQAGFSGGALRYEQYF
d_call: -; v_call: TRBV5-6; j_call: TRBJ2-1; cdr3_aa: CASSLAGSPSSYNEQFF
d_call: TRBD1; v_call: TRBV5-1; j_call: TRBJ2-7; cdr3_aa: CASSPKGQGYEQYF
d_call: -; v_call: TRBV6-2/TRBV6-3; j_call: TRBJ2-3; cdr3_aa: CASSYRAPCTDTQYF
d_call: TRBD2; v_call: TRBV20-1; j_call: TRBJ2-2; cdr3_aa: CSAISGGNTGELFF
d_call: -; v_call: TRBV4-1; j_call: TRBJ2-3; cdr3_aa: CASSQEEMGPDTQYF
d_call: TRBD1; v_call: TRBV14; j_call: TRBJ1-6; cdr3_aa: CASSQIQGASPLHF
d_call: -; v_call: TRBV5-1; j_call: TRBJ2-3; cdr3_aa: CAISTGTRSDTQYF
d_call: -; v_call: TRBV7-2; j_call: TRBJ2-2; cdr3_aa: CASSLSPAGELFF
d_call: -; v_call: TRBV12-3/TRBV12-4; j_call: TRBJ1-3; cdr3_aa: CASSPQSSGNTIYF
d_call: -; v_call: TRBV7-3; j_call: TRBJ2-3; cdr3_aa: CASRPSGTARTDTQYF
d_call: TRBD1; v_call: TRBV6-2/TRBV6-3; j_call: TRBJ1-5; cdr3_aa: CASSYSSSGGLRNQPQHF
d_call: -; v_call: TRBV12-3/TRBV12-4; j_call: TRBJ2-3; cdr3_aa: CASSRGQGTDTQYF
d_call: TRBD1; v_call: TRBV5-1; j_call: TRBJ2-6; cdr3_aa: CTISSGTGSSGANVLTF
d_call: -; v_call: TRBV6-5; j_call: TRBJ2-7; cdr3_aa: CASSSQEQYF
d_call: TRBD2; v_call: TRBV4-1; j_call: TRBJ2-7; cdr3_aa: CASSQVFGLAYEQYF
d_call: -; v_call: TRBV20-1; j_call: TRBJ1-4; cdr3_aa: CSARDRGGQRRGWHEKLFF